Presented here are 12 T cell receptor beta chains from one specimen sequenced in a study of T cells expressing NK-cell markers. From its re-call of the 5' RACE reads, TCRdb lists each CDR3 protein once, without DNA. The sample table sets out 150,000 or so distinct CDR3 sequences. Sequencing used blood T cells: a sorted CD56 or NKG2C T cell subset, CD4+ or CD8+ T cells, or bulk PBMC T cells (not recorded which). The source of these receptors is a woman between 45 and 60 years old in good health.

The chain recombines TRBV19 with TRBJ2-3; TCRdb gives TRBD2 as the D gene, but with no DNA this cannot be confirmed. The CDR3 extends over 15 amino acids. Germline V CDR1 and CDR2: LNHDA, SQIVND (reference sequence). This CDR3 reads CASSAVSGGTDTQYF.

Here the CDR3 reads CASLPDQSSYNEQFF. The gene calls are TRBV12-3 or TRBV12-4 and TRBJ2-1. This CDR3 comprises 15 residues.

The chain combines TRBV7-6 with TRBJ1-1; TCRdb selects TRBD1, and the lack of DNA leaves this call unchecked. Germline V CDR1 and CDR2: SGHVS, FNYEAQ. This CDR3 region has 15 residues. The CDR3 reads CASSPLMTGNTEAFF.

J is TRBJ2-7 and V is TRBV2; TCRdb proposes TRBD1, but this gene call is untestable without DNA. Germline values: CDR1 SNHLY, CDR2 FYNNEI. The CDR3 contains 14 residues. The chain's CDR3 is CASSTGTEGYEQYF.

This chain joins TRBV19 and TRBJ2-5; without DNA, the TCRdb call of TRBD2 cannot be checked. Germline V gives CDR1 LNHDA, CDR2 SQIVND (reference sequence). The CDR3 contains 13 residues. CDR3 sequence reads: CASSTGLSETQYF.

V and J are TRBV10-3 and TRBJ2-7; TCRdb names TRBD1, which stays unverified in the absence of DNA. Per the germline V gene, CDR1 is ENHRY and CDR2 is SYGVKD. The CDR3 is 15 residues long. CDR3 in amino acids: CAISETNRGPYEQYF.

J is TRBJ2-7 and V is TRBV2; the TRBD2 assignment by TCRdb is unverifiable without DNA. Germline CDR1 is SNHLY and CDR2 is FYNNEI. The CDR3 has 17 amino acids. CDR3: CASSDPGLAGGTYEQYF.

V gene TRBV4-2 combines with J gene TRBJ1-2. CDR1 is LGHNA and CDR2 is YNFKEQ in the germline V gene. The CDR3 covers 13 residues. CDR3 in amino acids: CASGGWGGYGYTF.

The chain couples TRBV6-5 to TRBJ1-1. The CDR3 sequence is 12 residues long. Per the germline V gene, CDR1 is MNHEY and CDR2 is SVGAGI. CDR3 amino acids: CAASPGNTEAFF.

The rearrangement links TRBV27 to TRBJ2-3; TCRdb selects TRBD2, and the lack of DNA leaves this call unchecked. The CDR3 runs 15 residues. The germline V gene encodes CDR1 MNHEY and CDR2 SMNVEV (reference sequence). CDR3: CASSWLAGAPDTQYF.

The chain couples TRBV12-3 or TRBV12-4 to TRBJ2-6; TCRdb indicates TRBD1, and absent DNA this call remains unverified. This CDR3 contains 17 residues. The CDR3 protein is CASGPGTAPSGANVLTF.

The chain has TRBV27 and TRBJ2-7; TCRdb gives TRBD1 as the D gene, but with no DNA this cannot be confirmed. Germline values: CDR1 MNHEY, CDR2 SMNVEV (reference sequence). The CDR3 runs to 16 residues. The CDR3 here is CASSSGGDSLSYEQYF.